This T cell receptor beta chain was recovered during a study of identical twins. TCRdb analysed the 5' RACE reads with MiXCR anew, one entry per CDR3 protein. The sample consists of 430,000 or so distinct CDR3 sequences, roughly a quarter of them appearing once. The CDR3 spans 13 residues. V lost 3 bases to trimming and J lost 3 bases, with 6 bases between them. This sample also belongs to another study, concerning T cells expressing NK-cell markers. In that study: Of eight sequenced donors, seven were HCMV-seropositive and one HCMV-seronegative. An anti-gamma-delta TCR antibody confined sorting to alpha-beta TCR T cells across several of the experiments. HCMV specificity was not established for the expanded NKG2C+ T cell clones.

This receptor was taken from a woman between 18 and 29 years old in good health. The chain joins TRBV12-3 or TRBV12-4 to TRBJ2-1; TRBD2 is a possible D gene (5 bases). Sequences were obtained from CD4+ T cells sorted from blood. The DNA for the CDR3 is TGTGCCAGCAGTTTCGGGGTCTACAATGAGCAGTTCTTC. It codes for CASSFGVYNEQFF.